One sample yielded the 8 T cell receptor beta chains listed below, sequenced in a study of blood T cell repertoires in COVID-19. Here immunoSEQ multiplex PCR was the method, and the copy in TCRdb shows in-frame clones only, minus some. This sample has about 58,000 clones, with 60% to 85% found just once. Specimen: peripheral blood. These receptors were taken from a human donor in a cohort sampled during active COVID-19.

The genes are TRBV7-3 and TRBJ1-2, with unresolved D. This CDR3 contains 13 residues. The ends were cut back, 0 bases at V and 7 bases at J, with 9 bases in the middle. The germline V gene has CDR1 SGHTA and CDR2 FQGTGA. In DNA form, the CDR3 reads TGTGCCAGCAGCTTAACTATGGGCTCTGGCTACACCTTC. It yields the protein CASSLTMGSGYTF.

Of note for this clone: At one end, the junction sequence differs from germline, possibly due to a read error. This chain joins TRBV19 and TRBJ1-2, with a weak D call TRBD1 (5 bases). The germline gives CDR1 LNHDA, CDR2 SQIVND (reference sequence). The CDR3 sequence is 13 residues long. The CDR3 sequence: CASAGRAWEEVHF. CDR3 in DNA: TGTGCCAGCGCAGGGAGGGCCTGGGAGGAGGTCCACTTC.

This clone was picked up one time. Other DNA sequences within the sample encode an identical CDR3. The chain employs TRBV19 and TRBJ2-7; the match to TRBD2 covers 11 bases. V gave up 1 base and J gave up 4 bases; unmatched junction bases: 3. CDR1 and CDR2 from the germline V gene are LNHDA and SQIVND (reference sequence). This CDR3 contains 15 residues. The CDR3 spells CASSIGTSGLYEQYF. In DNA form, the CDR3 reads TGTGCCAGTAGTATAGGGACTAGCGGGCTTTACGAGCAGTACTTC.

The chain's CDR3 is CASSGAGQGIQPQHF. In DNA, the CDR3 is TGTGCCAGTAGCGGCGCGGGACAGGGGATACAGCCCCAGCATTTT. The V gene is TRBV19, the J gene TRBJ1-5; 10 bases are a match to TRBD1. J gave up 7 bases and V 6 bases, and 9 bases lay outside the gene matches. The CDR3 consists of 15 residues. The germline gives CDR1 LNHDA, CDR2 SQIVND (reference sequence).

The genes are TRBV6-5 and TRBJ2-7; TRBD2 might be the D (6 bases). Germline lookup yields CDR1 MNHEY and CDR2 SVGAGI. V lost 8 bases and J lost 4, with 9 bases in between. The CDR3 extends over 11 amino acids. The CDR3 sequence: CASSGLYEQYF. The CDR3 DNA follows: TGTGCCAGCTCGGGACTTTACGAGCAGTACTTC.

CDR3 loop: CASSRGGTEAFF. The CDR3 DNA is TGTGCCAGCAGTCGGGGTGGCACTGAAGCTTTCTTT. This chain connects TRBV7-9 to TRBJ1-1; D not resolved. The V end was cut by 6 bases, the J end by 4 bases, with 9 bases between. The CDR3 is made up of 12 amino acids. Germline-derived CDR1 and CDR2 are SEHNR and FQNEAQ (reference sequence).

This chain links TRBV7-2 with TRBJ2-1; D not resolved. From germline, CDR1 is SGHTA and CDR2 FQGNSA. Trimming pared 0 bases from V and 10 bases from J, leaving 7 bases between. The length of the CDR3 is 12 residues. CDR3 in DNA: TGTGCCAGCAGCTTAGCGGGCCGGGAGCAGTTCTTC. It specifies CASSLAGREQFF. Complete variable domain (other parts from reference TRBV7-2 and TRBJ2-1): GAGVSQSPSNKVTEKGKDVELRCDPISGHTALYWYRQSLGQGLEFLIYFQGNSAPDKSGLPSDRFSAERTGGSVSTLTIQRTQQEDSAVYLCASSLAGREQFFGPGTRLTVL.

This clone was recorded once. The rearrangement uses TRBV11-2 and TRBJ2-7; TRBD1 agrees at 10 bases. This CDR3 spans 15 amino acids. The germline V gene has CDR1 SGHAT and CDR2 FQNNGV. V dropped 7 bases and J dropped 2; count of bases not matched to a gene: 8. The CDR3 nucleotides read TGTGCCAGCATCTTTACCGGGACAGGGGCCTACGAGCAGTACTTC. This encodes CASIFTGTGAYEQYF. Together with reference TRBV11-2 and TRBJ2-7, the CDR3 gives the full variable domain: EAGVAQSPRYKIIEKRQSVAFWCNPISGHATLYWYQQILGQGPKLLIQFQNNGVVDDSQLPKDRFSAERLKGVDSTLKIQPAKLEDSAVYLCASIFTGTGAYEQYFGPGTRLTVT.